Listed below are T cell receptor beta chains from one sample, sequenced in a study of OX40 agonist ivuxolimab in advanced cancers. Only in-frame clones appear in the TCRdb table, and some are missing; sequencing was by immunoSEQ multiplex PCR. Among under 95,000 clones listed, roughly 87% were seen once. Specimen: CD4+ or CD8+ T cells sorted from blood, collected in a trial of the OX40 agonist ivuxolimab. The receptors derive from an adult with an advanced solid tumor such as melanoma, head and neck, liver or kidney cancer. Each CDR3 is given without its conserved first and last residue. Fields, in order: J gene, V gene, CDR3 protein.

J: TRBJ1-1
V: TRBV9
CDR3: ASSVSGQNTEAF

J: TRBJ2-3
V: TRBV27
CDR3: ASSFRSSTDTQY

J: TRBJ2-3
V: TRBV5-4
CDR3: ASSLRSGGSTDTQY

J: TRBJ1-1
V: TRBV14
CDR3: ASSQAANMNTEAF

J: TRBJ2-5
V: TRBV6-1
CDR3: ASAGLRTQY

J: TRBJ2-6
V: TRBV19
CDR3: ASSIGGAGANVLT

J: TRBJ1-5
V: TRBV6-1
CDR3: ASHPGTAGNQPQH

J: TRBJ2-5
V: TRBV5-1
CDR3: ASSFGGNQETQY

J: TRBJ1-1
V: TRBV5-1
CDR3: ASSLAWGLSTEAF

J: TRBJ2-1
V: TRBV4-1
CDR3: ASSPRSTSGSDEQF

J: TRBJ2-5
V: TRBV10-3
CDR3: AIGVQGQGEETQY

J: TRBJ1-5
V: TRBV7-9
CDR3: ASSPGLLNQPQH

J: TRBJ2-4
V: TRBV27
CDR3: ASSSADRGDIQY

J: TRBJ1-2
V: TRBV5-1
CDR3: ASSSPRDRGHGYT

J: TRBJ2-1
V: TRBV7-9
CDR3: ASSLGAAEKNEQF

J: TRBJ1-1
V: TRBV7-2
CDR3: ASSFSGWGDTEAF

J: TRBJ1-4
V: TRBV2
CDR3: ASSLEGANEKLF

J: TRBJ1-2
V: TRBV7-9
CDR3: ASSLDGTVRFGYT

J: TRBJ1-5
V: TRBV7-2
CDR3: ASSLTGDSNQPQH

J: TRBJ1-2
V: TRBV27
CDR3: ASSLVMGQGASGYGYT

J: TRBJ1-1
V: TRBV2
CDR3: ASSVIQEAF

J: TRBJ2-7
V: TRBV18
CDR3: ASSPGTSPYEQY

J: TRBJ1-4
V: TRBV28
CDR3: ASGIGMPGEKLF

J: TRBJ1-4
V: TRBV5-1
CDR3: ASSSYGRDTNEKLF

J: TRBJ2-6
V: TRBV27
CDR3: ASSLGGTGANVLT

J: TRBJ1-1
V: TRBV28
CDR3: ASSLISEAF

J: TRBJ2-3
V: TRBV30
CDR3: AWSEGGVGDTQY

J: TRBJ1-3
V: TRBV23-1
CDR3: ASSQGEDTIY

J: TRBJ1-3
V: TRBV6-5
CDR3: ASSYSYSSGNTIY

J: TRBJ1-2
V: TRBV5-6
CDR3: ASSLLGDRGQTNYGYT

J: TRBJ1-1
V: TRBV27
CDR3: ASTPGGGVTEAF

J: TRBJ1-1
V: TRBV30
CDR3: AWTLEVGGSAF

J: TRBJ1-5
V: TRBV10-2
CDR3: ASSERRLSGQPQH

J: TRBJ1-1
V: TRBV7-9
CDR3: ASSLRSGNTEAF

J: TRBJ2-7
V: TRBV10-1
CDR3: ASSRGLTYEQY

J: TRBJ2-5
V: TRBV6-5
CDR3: ASSLQETQY

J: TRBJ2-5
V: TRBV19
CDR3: ASSSDQETQY

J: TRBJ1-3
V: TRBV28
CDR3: ASSLWGRPGNTIY

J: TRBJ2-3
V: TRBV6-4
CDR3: ASSDSGGLGTQY

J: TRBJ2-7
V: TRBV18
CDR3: ASARARSSYEQY

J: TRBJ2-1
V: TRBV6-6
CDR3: ASSSLVGDNEQF

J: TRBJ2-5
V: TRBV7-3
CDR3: ASSPNQGGETQY

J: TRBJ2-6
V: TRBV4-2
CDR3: ASSQDPREPGANVLT

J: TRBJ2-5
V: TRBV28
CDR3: ASSSPGQPGETQY

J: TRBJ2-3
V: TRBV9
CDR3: ASSLGLAGRDTQY

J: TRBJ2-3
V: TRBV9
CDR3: ASSVVGQGFTDTQY

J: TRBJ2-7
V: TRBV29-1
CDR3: SVETQGFNEQY